Listed here are 12 T cell receptor beta chains from one sample, sequenced in a study of OX40 agonist ivuxolimab in advanced cancers. Generated by immunoSEQ multiplex PCR, the TCRdb table keeps only in-frame clones and is missing some. The repertoire includes over 150,000 clones, 94% of them detected once, and 0.31% sits in the top ten. Sample: CD4+ or CD8+ T cells sorted from blood, taken in a trial of the OX40 agonist ivuxolimab. All receptors come from an adult with an advanced solid tumor such as melanoma, head and neck, liver or kidney cancer.

As DNA, the CDR3 is TGTGCCAGCTCACCAGGAGGGCCGGCGGGGGTCCGAGTCTATAATGAAAAACTGTTTTTT. It encodes CASSPGGPAGVRVYNEKLFF. The rearrangement links TRBV18 to TRBJ1-4; D might be TRBD1 (5 bases). The CDR3 has 20 residues. The germline V gene has CDR1 KGHSH and CDR2 LQKENI. With 2 bases removed from V and 4 bases from J, the gap between germline ends came to 26 bases.

The chain links TRBV5-4 to TRBJ1-4; 7 positions agree with TRBD1. The J segment lost 0 bases and the V segment lost 4 bases, leaving 6 bases of the junction unmatched. The germline V gene has CDR1 SGHNT and CDR2 YYREEE (reference sequence). The CDR3 spans 16 residues. Here the CDR3 reads CASSATGATTNEKLFF. CDR3 coding DNA: TGTGCCAGCAGCGCCACAGGGGCTACAACTAATGAAAAACTGTTTTTT.

The CDR3 loop is CATGQGTYEQYF. The CDR3 DNA is TGTGCCACGGGACAGGGGACCTACGAGCAGTACTTC. The chain couples TRBV19 to TRBJ2-7; 10 bases are shared with TRBD1. CDR3 length: 12 amino acids. CDR1 LNHDA and CDR2 SQIVND come from the germline V gene (reference sequence). V shed 10 bases, J shed 2 bases, and the junction held 2 bases outside the gene matches.

This clone was observed a handful of times. CDR3: CATGPGGNQPQHF. DNA of the CDR3: TGTGCCACCGGACCAGGCGGGAATCAGCCCCAGCATTTT. The chain carries TRBV10-3 and TRBJ1-5; D not certain. The V and J ends lost 10 bases and 4 bases respectively, with 14 bases between them. The CDR3 runs to 13 residues. The germline gives CDR1 ENHRY, CDR2 SYGVKD.

This clone was recorded once. For the CDR3, the DNA is TGCGCCAGCAGCGAGACAGGGGGGGACACCGGGGAGCTGTTTTTT. It translates to CASSETGGDTGELFF. The chain links TRBV5-1 to TRBJ2-2; 9 nucleotides line up with TRBD1. The CDR3 has 15 amino acids. Germline lookup yields CDR1 SGHRS and CDR2 YFSETQ. The junction had 4 bases not matched to a gene; V was cut back by 4 bases and J by 3 bases.

V gene TRBV16 combines with J gene TRBJ1-1; no definite D call. CDR3 length: 13 amino acids. CDR1 and CDR2 (germline): KGHSY, FQNENV. The ends were cut back, 2 bases at V and 2 bases at J, with 6 bases in the middle. As DNA, the CDR3 is TGTGCCAGCAGCCAAGGGTCCAACACTGAAGCTTTCTTT. Translated, it gives CASSQGSNTEAFF.

J is TRBJ2-4 and V is TRBV6-1; D remains unclear. V was clipped by 8 bases and J by 7 bases, with 6 bases between them. This CDR3 has 10 residues. The germline CDR1 and CDR2 sequences are MNHNS and SASEGT. CDR3 in DNA: TGTGCCAGCGGCCTGAACATTCAGTACTTC. It is translated as CASGLNIQYF.

The chain is built from TRBV6-5 and TRBJ2-2; D is possibly TRBD1 (5 bases). V was trimmed by 4 bases and J by 5 bases, leaving 14 bases between them. The CDR3 consists of 15 residues. Germline lookup yields CDR1 MNHEY and CDR2 SVGAGI. The CDR3 coding sequence is TGTGCCAGCAGTTCCAGGGATAGTTTGACCGGGGAGCTGTTTTTT. This codes for CASSSRDSLTGELFF.

This sequence joins TRBV7-2 and TRBJ2-2; D is uncertain. The V end lost 0 bases, the J end lost 0 bases, and 11 bases lay between the germline ends. This CDR3 contains 17 residues. Germline assignment: CDR1 SGHTA and CDR2 FQGNSA. In DNA, the CDR3 is TGTGCCAGCAGCTTAGCGACAATCCTCGCGAACACCGGGGAGCTGTTTTTT. The encoded protein is CASSLATILANTGELFF.

The CDR3 protein is CASSDVIQPQHF. DNA for the CDR3: TGTGCCAGCAGTGATGTTATTCAGCCCCAGCATTTT. The rearrangement uses TRBV2 and TRBJ1-5; D remains ambiguous. V was cut by 3 bases and J by 6 bases, with 6 bases left in between. Germline V CDR1 and CDR2: SNHLY, FYNNEI. The CDR3 consists of 12 residues.

This clone was counted only a few times. The V call is TRBV9, the J call TRBJ2-7, with a possible D match to TRBD1 (5 bases). The CDR3 consists of 15 residues. Germline lookup yields CDR1 SGDLS and CDR2 YYNGEE. V lost 0 bases, J lost 4 bases, and 14 bases lay in between. The CDR3 sequence is CASSVGRAPWYEQYF. The CDR3 DNA is TGTGCCAGCAGCGTAGGCAGGGCCCCCTGGTACGAGCAGTACTTC.

V is TRBV9 and J is TRBJ2-3; D is perhaps TRBD1 (6 bases). CDR1 SGDLS and CDR2 YYNGEE come from the germline V gene. The V end was cut by 7 bases, the J end by 0 bases, with 9 bases between. The CDR3 covers 13 residues. This chain's CDR3 is CASARGSTDTQYF. CDR3 DNA sequence: TGTGCCAGCGCCAGGGGTAGCACAGATACGCAGTATTTT.